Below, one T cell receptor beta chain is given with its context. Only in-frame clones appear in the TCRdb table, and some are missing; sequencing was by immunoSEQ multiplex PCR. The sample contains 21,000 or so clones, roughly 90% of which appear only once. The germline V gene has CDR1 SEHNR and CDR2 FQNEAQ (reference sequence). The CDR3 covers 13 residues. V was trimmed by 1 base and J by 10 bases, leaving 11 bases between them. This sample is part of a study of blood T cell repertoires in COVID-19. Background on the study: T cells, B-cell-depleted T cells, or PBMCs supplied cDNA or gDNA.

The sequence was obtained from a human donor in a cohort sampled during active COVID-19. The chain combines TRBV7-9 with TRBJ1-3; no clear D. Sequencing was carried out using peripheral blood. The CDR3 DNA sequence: TGTGCCAGCAGCTTAGGAGGGTGGTTGACCATATATTTT. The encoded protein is CASSLGGWLTIYF.